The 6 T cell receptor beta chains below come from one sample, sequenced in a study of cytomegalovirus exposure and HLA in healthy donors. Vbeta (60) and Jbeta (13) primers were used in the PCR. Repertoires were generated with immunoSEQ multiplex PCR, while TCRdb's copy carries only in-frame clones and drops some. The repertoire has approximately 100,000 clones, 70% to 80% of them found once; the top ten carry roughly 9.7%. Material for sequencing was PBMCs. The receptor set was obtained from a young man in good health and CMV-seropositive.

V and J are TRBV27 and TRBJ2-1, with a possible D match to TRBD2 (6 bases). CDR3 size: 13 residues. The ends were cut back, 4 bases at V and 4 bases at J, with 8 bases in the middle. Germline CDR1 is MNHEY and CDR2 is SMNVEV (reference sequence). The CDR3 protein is CASSWDSYNEQFF. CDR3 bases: TGTGCCAGCAGTTGGGACTCTTACAATGAGCAGTTCTTC.

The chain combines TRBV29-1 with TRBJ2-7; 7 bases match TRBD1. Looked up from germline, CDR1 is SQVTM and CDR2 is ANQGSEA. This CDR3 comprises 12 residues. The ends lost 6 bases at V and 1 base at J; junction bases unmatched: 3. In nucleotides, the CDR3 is TGCAGCGTCCTCAGGGGGTCCTACGAGCAGTACTTC. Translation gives CSVLRGSYEQYF.

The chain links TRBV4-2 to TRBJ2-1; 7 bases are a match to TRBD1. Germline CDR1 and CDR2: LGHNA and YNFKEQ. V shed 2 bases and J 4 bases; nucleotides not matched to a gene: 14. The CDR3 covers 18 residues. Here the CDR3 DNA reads TGTGCCAGCAGCCAACCCCCCGTAGGGACAGAATATTACAATGAGCAGTTCTTC. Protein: CASSQPPVGTEYYNEQFF.

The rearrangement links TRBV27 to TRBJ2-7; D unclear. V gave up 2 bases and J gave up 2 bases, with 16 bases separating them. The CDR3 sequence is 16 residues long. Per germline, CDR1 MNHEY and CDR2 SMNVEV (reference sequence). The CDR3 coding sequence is TGTGCCAGCAGTTTAATCTCACCTAGTGGCCCCTACGAGCAGTACTTC. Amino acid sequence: CASSLISPSGPYEQYF.

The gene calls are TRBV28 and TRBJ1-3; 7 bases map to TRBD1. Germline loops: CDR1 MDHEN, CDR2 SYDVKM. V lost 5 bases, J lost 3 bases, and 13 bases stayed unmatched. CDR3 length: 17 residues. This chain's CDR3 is CASSAATGYDIGNTIYF. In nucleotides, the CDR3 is TGTGCCAGCAGTGCCGCGACAGGGTATGATATTGGAAACACCATATATTTT. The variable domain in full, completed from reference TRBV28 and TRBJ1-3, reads DVKVTQSSRYLVKRTGEKVFLECVQDMDHENMFWYRQDPGLGLRLIYFSYDVKMKEKGDIPEGYSVSREKKERFSLILESASTNQTSMYLCASSAATGYDIGNTIYFGEGSWLTVV.

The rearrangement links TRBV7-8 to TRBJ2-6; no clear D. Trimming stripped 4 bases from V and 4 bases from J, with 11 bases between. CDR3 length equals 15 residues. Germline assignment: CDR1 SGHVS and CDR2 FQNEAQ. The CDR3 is CASSSLRSGANVLTF. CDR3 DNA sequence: TGTGCCAGCAGCTCGCTGCGGTCCGGGGCCAACGTCCTGACTTTC.